This T cell receptor (beta chain) originates from a study of neoadjuvant anti-PD-1 for oral cavity cancer. The repertoire was sequenced with immunoSEQ multiplex PCR; TCRdb's copy has only in-frame clones and lacks some. The sample includes about 9,400 clones, about 59% of them seen just once. Unmatched junction bases numbered 11, after V lost 0 bases and J lost 0 bases. The length of the CDR3 is 20 residues. Looked up from germline, CDR1 is LNHNV and CDR2 is YYDKDF (reference sequence). Time point defined: after neoadjuvant nivolumab, at surgical resection. Patients had newly diagnosed, untreated stage II-IVA oral cavity squamous cell carcinoma.

This clonotype was obtained from a person between 40 and 80 years old with oral cavity squamous cell carcinoma. Sequencing used PBMCs, obtained after nivolumab (anti-PD-1) treatment. The genes are TRBV15 and TRBJ2-6; 7 nucleotides line up with TRBD1. CDR3 sequence: CATSRDPAGGFLSGANVLTF. The CDR3 coding sequence is TGTGCCACCAGCAGAGACCCGGCAGGGGGATTCCTCTCTGGGGCCAACGTCCTGACTTTC.